The T cell receptor (beta chain) described here comes from a study of breast tumors, draining lymph nodes, adjacent tissues (TCRdb year 2016). In the study overall: In breast cancer patients, the study compared the TCR beta repertoires of tumor, adjacent nontumor tissue and axillary lymph nodes. The study aimed to assess the relationships and possible T-cell exchange between tumor, surrounding tissue and draining lymph node repertoires in human breast cancer. Overall study outcomes, separate from this receptor: A scenario in which most tumor T cells derive from the lymph node and then expand within tumor tissue was judged to be consistent with the data. In luminal-like breast cancer, tumor and nontumor tissue repertoires resembled each other significantly more than in basal-like breast cancer. The conclusion that tumor T cells originate in lymph nodes was presented as consistent with a hypothesis rather than as directly demonstrated. Tumor T-cell repertoires showed less diversity than lymph node repertoires and more diversity than nontumor tissue repertoires, and tumor T-cell repertoires showed preferential V and J gene usage.

Data came from an Illumina HiSeq 2000. TCR beta chain libraries were generated by multiplex PCR amplification. The amplified TCR beta chain products were analyzed by high-throughput sequencing. The public reads were reprocessed in TCRdb via fastp at Q25 and MiXCR, keeping in-frame beta chains. Here each entry gathers all rows of one CDR3 protein and keeps the most common genes and DNA. For this sample there are 200,000 or so distinct CDR3 sequences; approximately 33% appear just once. About 4.3% of the sample is in the top ten clones. The lymph node samples were taken from the axillary draining lymph nodes of breast cancer patients. This clonotype came up many times. Its antigen is currently not known. No quality values exist for individual bases; no much larger clone is one base distant. According to the germline V gene, CDR1 reads LGHNA and CDR2 reads YSLEER. The cysteine opens and the phenylalanine closes a CDR3 of 17 amino acids. Solely the CDR3 DNA is kept, with 51 bases framed from the first base. A distance of 12 bases separates the germline ends of V and J, which lose 1 base and 0 bases respectively.

Sequencing was performed on axillary lymph node tissue. The chain is encoded by TRBV4-3 joined to TRBJ1-4; a tentative D match to TRBD1 spans 5 bases. The receptor was derived from a female donor with breast cancer. Some clones in this sample may be carry-over from other donors' samples. The DNA is TGCGCCAGCAGCCAAGGGCTTCAGGGTGCAACTAATGAAAAACTGTTTTTT. Its product reads: CASSQGLQGATNEKLFF.